This passage covers 22 T cell receptor beta chains from one sample sequenced in a study of CD8+ T cells in alopecia areata. RNA was extracted and reverse transcribed into cDNA as the sequencing template. Clones were sequenced by immunoSEQ multiplex PCR, and TCRdb holds only the in-frame ones, with some missing. The table includes over 200,000 clones, around 62% detected once. The sample was CD4+ T cells sorted from blood, taken at week 0. These receptors all come from a human donor with alopecia areata.

This clone was seen just once. The V call is TRBV5-1, the J call TRBJ1-5; D is uncertain. V was trimmed by 0 bases and J by 2 bases, leaving 12 bases between them. Germline V gene lookup returns CDR1 SGHRS and CDR2 YFSETQ. This CDR3 comprises 16 residues. Written as DNA, the CDR3 is TGCGCCAGCAGCTTGGAGCCGAGGTCCCGCAATCAGCCCCAGCATTTT. It is translated as CASSLEPRSRNQPQHF.

The chain links TRBV30 to TRBJ2-3; 7 nucleotides align to TRBD2. Germline V gives CDR1 GTSNPN, CDR2 SVGIG (reference sequence). The CDR3 covers 14 residues. Unmatched junction bases numbered 3, after V lost 2 bases and J lost 1 base. In DNA, the CDR3 is TGTGCCTGGAGTAGGAGCGGGGGCACAGATACGCAGTATTTT. This translates into CAWSRSGGTDTQYF.

The chain carries TRBV15 and TRBJ1-1; D is uncertain. Trimming left V 8 bases short and J 1 base short, with 11 bases between. Germline CDR1 reads LNHNV; CDR2 reads YYDKDF (reference sequence). The CDR3 has 13 residues. CDR3 sequence (DNA): TGTGCCACCGGCTACGACGGGAACACTGAAGCTTTCTTT. Translated, it gives CATGYDGNTEAFF.

The chain carries TRBV28 and TRBJ1-1; D is undetermined. V lost 4 bases and J lost 5, with 11 bases in between. This CDR3 has 13 amino acids. Germline-derived CDR1 and CDR2 are MDHEN and SYDVKM. CDR3 region: CASSSRERTEAFF. The DNA for the CDR3 is TGTGCCAGCAGTTCGAGGGAGCGGACTGAAGCTTTCTTT. Together with reference TRBV28 and TRBJ1-1, the CDR3 gives the full variable domain: DVKVTQSSRYLVKRTGEKVFLECVQDMDHENMFWYRQDPGLGLRLIYFSYDVKMKEKGDIPEGYSVSREKKERFSLILESASTNQTSMYLCASSSRERTEAFFGQGTRLTVV.

The chain recombines TRBV27 with TRBJ1-2; D uncertain. Per the germline V gene, CDR1 is MNHEY and CDR2 is SMNVEV (reference sequence). CDR3 length: 12 amino acids. Trimming left V 3 bases short and J 3 bases short, with 5 bases between. CDR3 DNA sequence: TGTGCCAGCAGTTTCGGTGACTATGGCTACACCTTC. It is translated as CASSFGDYGYTF.

This clone came up a few times. V is TRBV29-1 and J is TRBJ2-1; a weak D match, TRBD1 (6 bases). Germline CDR1 and CDR2: SQVTM and ANQGSEA. The CDR3 sequence is 13 residues long. Trimming removed 7 bases at V and 10 bases at J, with 20 bases between. CDR3 in DNA: TGCAGCGCCGGGACAATCTACGTGGAGGAGCAGTTCTTC. Translated, it gives CSAGTIYVEEQFF.

In its sample, this clone was seen a few times. This CDR3 is also generated by other DNA sequences in the sample. The chain uses TRBV29-1 and TRBJ2-3; 7 bases line up with TRBD1. Germline-derived CDR1 and CDR2 are SQVTM and ANQGSEA. This CDR3 has 13 amino acids. V was clipped by 3 bases and J by 5 bases; unmatched bases: 5. CDR3 protein: CSVDRQGVDTQYF. DNA for the CDR3: TGCAGCGTTGATCGACAGGGAGTAGATACGCAGTATTTT.

This clone was seen more than once but under ten times. The gene calls are TRBV30 and TRBJ1-2; D is undetermined. Germline-derived CDR1 and CDR2 are GTSNPN and SVGIG (reference sequence). V lost 5 bases and J lost 5, with 12 bases in between. CDR3 size: 12 residues. CDR3 in DNA: TGTGCCTGGGGCACCTCGGGATATGGCTACACCTTC. Its protein product is CAWGTSGYGYTF.

This clone appeared once. This chain joins TRBV5-6 and TRBJ1-6; D gene ambiguous. The germline V gene has CDR1 SGHDT and CDR2 YYEEEE. Trimming removed 0 bases at V and 7 bases at J, with 5 bases between. CDR3 size: 13 residues. As DNA, the CDR3 is TGTGCCAGCAGCTTGGGAGGGAATTCACCCCTCCACTTT. Translated: CASSLGGNSPLHF. The variable domain in full, with the rest retrieved from reference TRBV5-6 and TRBJ1-6, is DAGVTQSPTHLIKTRGQQVTLRCSPKSGHDTVSWYQQALGQGPQFIFQYYEEEERQRGNFPDRFSGHQFPNYSSELNVNALLLGDSALYLCASSLGGNSPLHFGNGTRLTVT.

The chain combines TRBV30 with TRBJ2-3; a possible D gene is TRBD1 (5 bases). Trimming removed 0 bases from V and 2 bases from J, with 12 bases in between. Germline V gene sequence: CDR1 GTSNPN, CDR2 SVGIG (reference sequence). This CDR3 has 15 residues. The CDR3 loop is CAWSVPRGYTDTQYF. The CDR3 coding sequence is TGTGCCTGGAGTGTACCTAGGGGATACACAGATACGCAGTATTTT.

This chain uses TRBV27 with TRBJ2-3, with D possibly being TRBD2 (6 bases). V lost 6 bases, J lost 4 bases, and 23 bases lay in between. Per germline, CDR1 MNHEY and CDR2 SMNVEV (reference sequence). The CDR3 contains 17 residues. The DNA for the CDR3 is TGTGCCAGCAGCCAGGGTCACCCGGGGAGGTACGCAGATACGCAGTATTTT. It codes for CASSQGHPGRYADTQYF.

This clone was picked up a small number of times. The J gene is TRBJ1-4, the V gene TRBV7-9, with D possibly TRBD1 on 6 matching bases. Trimming took off 4 bases at V and 0 bases at J, with 9 bases between the two ends. This CDR3 has 15 amino acids. CDR1 is SEHNR and CDR2 is FQNEAQ in the germline V gene (reference sequence). The DNA of the CDR3 is TGTGCCAGCAGCTCGGGGGCTGCAACTAATGAAAAACTGTTTTTT. Encoded protein: CASSSGAATNEKLFF.

This clone was seen a handful of times. V and J are TRBV7-3 and TRBJ2-7, with D maybe TRBD1 (5 bases). Germline V gene data show CDR1 as SGHTA and CDR2 as FQGTGA. Trimming took off 6 bases at V and 4 bases at J, with 16 bases between the two ends. CDR3 length: 14 amino acids. The CDR3: CASSRDQGRYEQYF. In DNA, the CDR3 is TGTGCCAGCAGTAGAGACCAGGGTCGTTACGAGCAGTACTTC.

The chain couples TRBV10-2 to TRBJ2-7, with D perhaps TRBD2 (7 bases). CDR3 length: 16 amino acids. Trimming stripped 3 bases from V and 5 bases from J, with 20 bases between. Germline CDR1 and CDR2: WSHSY and SAAADI. CDR3 sequence (DNA): TGCGCCAGCAGTGATCGTGTTGGGGGGGCTCTCCACGAGCAGTACTTC. Residues: CASSDRVGGALHEQYF.

The chain combines TRBV7-8 with TRBJ2-1, with TRBD2 identical over 8 bases. Per the germline V gene, CDR1 is SGHVS and CDR2 is FQNEAQ. V was clipped by 6 bases and J by 1 base; unmatched bases: 11. CDR3 length: 17 residues. Written as DNA, the CDR3 is TGTGCCAGCAGGGCGGACCCCGGCGGGGGGTCCTACAATGAGCAGTTCTTC. It yields the protein CASRADPGGGSYNEQFF.

This chain links TRBV5-1 with TRBJ1-1; 9 positions agree with TRBD1. Losses at the gene ends were 3 bases for V and 5 bases for J; bases not matched to a gene: 2. Germline CDR1 and CDR2: SGHRS and YFSETQ. This CDR3 is built from 13 residues. The CDR3: CASSWDRDTEAFF. The DNA for the CDR3 is TGCGCCAGCAGCTGGGACAGGGATACTGAAGCTTTCTTT.

A note on this clone: Other DNA sequences in the same sample also yield this CDR3. The rearrangement links TRBV9 to TRBJ2-3; D gene unclear. The germline V gene encodes CDR1 SGDLS and CDR2 YYNGEE. This CDR3 is 12 amino acids long. Trimming removed 3 bases from V and 1 base from J, with 3 bases in between. CDR3 amino acids: CASSARTDTQYF. Written as DNA, the CDR3 is TGTGCCAGCAGCGCTCGCACAGATACGCAGTATTTT. Together with reference TRBV9 and TRBJ2-3, the CDR3 gives the full variable domain: DSGVTQTPKHLITATGQRVTLRCSPRSGDLSVYWYQQSLDQGLQFLIQYYNGEERAKGNILERFSAQQFPDLHSELNLSSLELGDSALYFCASSARTDTQYFGPGTRLTVL.

The CDR3 spells CASSVVVTGELFF. The DNA of the CDR3 is TGTGCCAGCAGCGTAGTGGTCACCGGGGAGCTGTTTTTT. This chain joins TRBV9 and TRBJ2-2, with D uncertain. This CDR3 has 13 amino acids. V was shortened by 0 bases and J by 4 bases, with 4 bases between the two germline ends. Looked up from germline, CDR1 is SGDLS and CDR2 is YYNGEE.

The chain is built from TRBV2 and TRBJ2-7; TRBD2 is a possible D gene (6 bases). CDR3 size: 14 residues. Germline V gene data show CDR1 as SNHLY and CDR2 as FYNNEI. Trimming left V 3 bases short and J 0 bases short, with 9 bases between. CDR3 nucleotide sequence: TGTGCCAGCAGTGATCGGCGGGGCTCCTACGAGCAGTACTTC. Translating gives CASSDRRGSYEQYF.

This chain joins TRBV7-6 and TRBJ2-7; D gene unclear. The V gene's germline CDR1 is SGHVS and CDR2 FNYEAQ. This CDR3 spans 12 amino acids. Trimming removed 2 bases at V and 6 bases at J, with 8 bases between. CDR3 residues: CASSLSTGEQYF. The CDR3 nucleotides read TGTGCCAGCAGCTTAAGTACGGGCGAGCAGTACTTC.

The chain has TRBV2 and TRBJ2-7, with TRBD2 matching over 7 bases. Germline V gives CDR1 SNHLY, CDR2 FYNNEI. V shed 8 bases and J 7 bases; nucleotides not matched to a gene: 11. The CDR3 covers 13 residues. The CDR3 nucleotides read TGTGCCAGCGAGTCGAGGGGAGGGGTAGAGCAGTACTTC. It encodes CASESRGGVEQYF.

This clone was found a few times. This chain joins TRBV30 and TRBJ2-7; no clear D gene. The ends were cut back, 1 base at V and 0 bases at J, with 7 bases in the middle. CDR3 size: 13 residues. Germline V lookup: CDR1 GTSNPN, CDR2 SVGIG (reference sequence). This CDR3 reads CAWSAGNSYEQYF. CDR3 sequence (DNA): TGTGCCTGGAGTGCCGGCAACTCCTACGAGCAGTACTTC.